This T cell receptor (beta chain) was identified during a study of blood T cell repertoires in COVID-19. V lost 4 bases and J lost 5, with 13 bases in between. This CDR3 spans 14 amino acids. Germline lookup yields CDR1 SGHTS and CDR2 YDEGEE. Here immunoSEQ multiplex PCR was the method, and the copy in TCRdb shows in-frame clones only, minus some. In the table there are roughly 200,000 clones, 90% of which are singletons. The sequence was collected from a man aged 25-45 years who had recovered from COVID-19. The V and J genes are TRBV5-8 and TRBJ1-5; a possible D gene is TRBD1 (6 bases). Sequencing used PBMCs or T cells enriched from blood (not recorded which). The CDR3 protein is CASSLRDTYQPQHF. DNA of the CDR3: TGTGCCAGCAGCCTCCGGGACACCTATCAGCCCCAGCATTTT.